The 10 T cell receptor beta chains given below trace back to one sample, sequenced in a study of sequential checkpoint blockade in melanoma. TCRdb keeps only in-frame clones here, not all; method: immunoSEQ multiplex PCR. Of approximately 28,000 clones in the sample, approximately 91% are singletons; the top ten hold less than 15%. Treatment indicated: randomized to nivolumab then ipilimumab (arm A) or the reverse (arm B). This material consisted of CD8+ T cells sorted from blood (inferred from file names), taken from a patient given nivolumab and ipilimumab in sequence. The receptors here all came from a human donor with melanoma.

The V call is TRBV27, the J call TRBJ2-1, with TRBD2 identical over 7 bases. The germline gives CDR1 MNHEY, CDR2 SMNVEV (reference sequence). This CDR3 has 13 residues. V trimming: 1 base; J trimming: 13 bases; junction bases outside the gene matches: 7. The CDR3 DNA is TGTGCCAGCAGTTTATGGGGGGGGTCAAGTCAGTTCTTC. Translation: CASSLWGGSSQFF.

This rearrangement joins TRBV13 to TRBJ2-2; TRBD2 aligns across 13 bases. Germline-derived CDR1 and CDR2 are PRHDT and FYEKMQ (reference sequence). The CDR3 runs to 16 residues. Germline trimming cut 5 bases from V and 4 bases from J; bases unmatched to any gene: 4. The CDR3 here is CASSTTSGRGTGELFF. The CDR3 bases are TGTGCCAGCAGCACCACTAGCGGGAGGGGCACCGGGGAGCTGTTTTTT.

This chain connects TRBV27 to TRBJ2-1; D is ambiguous. Germline lookup yields CDR1 MNHEY and CDR2 SMNVEV (reference sequence). V was shortened by 8 bases and J by 0 bases, with 14 bases between the two germline ends. The CDR3 loop spans 15 amino acids. DNA of the CDR3: TGTGCCAGCTCCCTCATGCTAAGCTCCTACAATGAGCAGTTCTTC. This codes for CASSLMLSSYNEQFF.

This clone was seen just once. V and J are TRBV5-4 and TRBJ2-5; D not resolved. CDR1 is SGHNT, CDR2 YYREEE, per germline (reference sequence). This CDR3 has 14 residues. Trimming removed 3 bases at V and 1 base at J, with 10 bases between. The CDR3 coding sequence is TGTGCCAGCAGCTCCCTTAACACCCAAGAGACCCAGTACTTC. Translated, it gives CASSSLNTQETQYF.

Only a few counts were recorded for this clone. The chain uses TRBV29-1 and TRBJ2-3, with a tentative D call TRBD2 (7 bases). This CDR3 comprises 16 residues. With 3 bases removed from V and 2 bases from J, the gap between germline ends came to 18 bases. CDR1 is SQVTM and CDR2 is ANQGSEA in the germline V gene. Written as DNA, the CDR3 is TGCAGCGTTGAGAAGAGAGAGGGGGGGACCACAGATACGCAGTATTTT. This codes for CSVEKREGGTTDTQYF.

CDR3 amino acids: CASSHLNEQFF. DNA for the CDR3: TGCGCCAGCAGCCACCTAAATGAGCAGTTCTTC. The chain recombines TRBV4-1 with TRBJ2-1; D uncertain. The CDR3 contains 11 residues. Deletions cut 3 bases from V and 7 bases from J, with 4 bases between. Germline CDR1 reads MGHRA; CDR2 reads YSYEKL.

In this sample, this clone turned up a few times. The rearrangement links TRBV19 to TRBJ1-1, with D uncertain. The CDR3 sequence is 13 residues long. Germline V CDR1 and CDR2: LNHDA, SQIVND (reference sequence). Trimming removed 4 bases at V and 1 base at J, with 7 bases between. CDR3 sequence reads: CASSSTPNTEAFF. CDR3 nucleotides: TGTGCCAGTAGTAGCACACCGAACACTGAAGCTTTCTTT.

The chain combines TRBV11-2 with TRBJ2-1, with 7 bases fitting TRBD1. V was clipped by 1 base and J by 4 bases; unmatched bases: 10. CDR1 SGHAT and CDR2 FQNNGV come from the germline V gene. CDR3 length: 17 residues. CDR3 bases: TGTGCCAGCAGCTTAGGACGAAGGGGGCCCAATTACAATGAGCAGTTCTTC. Amino acids: CASSLGRRGPNYNEQFF.

Worth noting for this clone: The germline gene is not matched at one end of the junction; a read error may be the cause. The sample carries other DNA sequences with the same CDR3. V gene TRBV19 combines with J gene TRBJ2-7, with 14 positions matching TRBD2. Germline CDR1 is LNHDA and CDR2 is SQIVND (reference sequence). CDR3 length: 15 amino acids. The CDR3 DNA sequence: TGTGCCAGTAGTATTGAGGGACTAGCGGGAGTTGAGCAGTATTTC. Translating gives CASSIEGLAGVEQYF.

The chain recombines TRBV6-6 with TRBJ2-7; D is perhaps TRBD2 (5 bases). CDR1 and CDR2 from the germline V gene are MNHNY and SVGAGI (reference sequence). The CDR3 extends over 14 amino acids. Trimming took off 10 bases at V and 2 bases at J, with 18 bases between the two ends. DNA for the CDR3: TGTGCCACCCGGAGGTGGTCCAGTACCTACGAGCAGTACTTC. Translated: CATRRWSSTYEQYF.